These 11 T cell receptor beta chains were all obtained from the same sample, sequenced in a study of CD8 T cells in Susac syndrome. Roughly 0.45 to 1 ug RNA was reverse transcribed with random hexamers. One entry per CDR3 protein results from TCRdb running MiXCR on the immunoSEQ multiplex PCR reads. This sample yields 84,000 or so distinct CDR3 sequences, of which 85% to 95% are seen a single time; 0.46% belongs to the top ten. Sample: CD8+ T cells from PBMCs. Receptors originate from a human donor with Susac syndrome.

This chain uses TRBV5-4 with TRBJ2-7, with TRBD2 matching 14 bases. V shed 3 bases, J shed 7 bases, and the junction held 6 bases outside the gene matches. Looked up from germline, CDR1 is SGHNT and CDR2 is YYREEE (reference sequence). The CDR3 has 15 residues. This CDR3 reads CASSSGLAGGPEQYF. The CDR3 DNA reads as TGTGCCAGCAGCTCCGGACTAGCGGGAGGACCGGAGCAGTACTTC. The full variable domain, rest sourced from reference TRBV5-4 and TRBJ2-7, is ETGVTQSPTHLIKTRGQQVTLRCSSQSGHNTVSWYQQALGQGPQFIFQYYREEENGRGNFPPRFSGLQFPNYSSELNVNALELDDSALYLCASSSGLAGGPEQYFGPGTRLTVT.

The V and J genes are TRBV5-1 and TRBJ2-3; D remains unclear. V dropped 1 base and J dropped 2 bases, with 11 bases sitting between them. Germline V gives CDR1 SGHRS, CDR2 YFSETQ. This CDR3 has 15 residues. CDR3 sequence reads: CASSLTVTNTDTQYF. The CDR3 region has the DNA TGCGCCAGCAGCTTGACAGTGACAAACACAGATACGCAGTATTTT.

The V and J genes are TRBV30 and TRBJ1-2; D uncertain. Germline assignment: CDR1 GTSNPN and CDR2 SVGIG (reference sequence). CDR3 length equals 16 residues. Trimming cost V 0 bases and J 0 bases, with 14 bases left between them. CDR3 bases: TGTGCCTGGAGTGTACGGGAAGGGAAAACTAACTATGGCTACACCTTC. This encodes CAWSVREGKTNYGYTF.

The chain links TRBV3-1 to TRBJ2-2; D is ambiguous. Germline CDR1 and CDR2: LGHDT and YNNKEL (reference sequence). The V end lost 0 bases, the J end lost 4 bases, and 12 bases lay between the germline ends. This CDR3 has 16 amino acids. In nucleotides, the CDR3 is TGTGCCAGCAGCCAAGAAATAAACAGACTCACCGGGGAGCTGTTTTTT. Translating it yields CASSQEINRLTGELFF.

A single count supports this clonotype. The CDR3 DNA reads as TGCAGCGTTGCAGGGAATTTCACCGGGGAGCTGTTTTTT. Its protein product is CSVAGNFTGELFF. This chain connects TRBV29-1 to TRBJ2-2; tentatively, D is TRBD1 (5 bases). V gave up 4 bases and J gave up 4 bases, with 10 bases separating them. This CDR3 spans 13 amino acids. Germline V lookup: CDR1 SQVTM, CDR2 ANQGSEA.

The chain carries TRBV30 and TRBJ1-5; D ambiguous. The CDR3 totals 15 residues. V dropped 0 bases and J dropped 4 bases, with 13 bases sitting between them. Germline CDR1 GTSNPN, CDR2 SVGIG (reference sequence). Here the CDR3 DNA reads TGTGCCTGGAGTGTAGGGTCCGACTCAAATCAGCCCCAGCATTTT. Protein: CAWSVGSDSNQPQHF.

This rearrangement joins TRBV11-2 to TRBJ2-7; 8 bases map to TRBD1. The germline gives CDR1 SGHAT, CDR2 FQNNGV. The trim removed 5 bases at V and 7 bases at J, leaving 7 bases unmatched. The CDR3 runs 13 residues. CDR3 coding DNA: TGTGCCAGCAGCCGGACAGGGTCTCGGGAGCAGTACTTC. Protein product: CASSRTGSREQYF.

The J gene is TRBJ1-1, the V gene TRBV19; D call uncertain. Germline-derived CDR1 and CDR2 are LNHDA and SQIVND (reference sequence). The CDR3 totals 13 residues. V lost 1 base, J lost 2 bases, and 5 bases lay in between. As DNA, the CDR3 is TGTGCCAGTAGTATAGTGGCTAACACTGAAGCTTTCTTT. Translating gives CASSIVANTEAFF.

This chain uses TRBV9 with TRBJ2-1, with 14 bases aligning to TRBD2. Germline CDR1 and CDR2: SGDLS and YYNGEE. This CDR3 has 19 residues. Trimming took 0 bases from V and 3 from J; bases not matched to a gene: 8. CDR3 region: CASSVDGTSGSRYYNEQFF. CDR3 DNA sequence: TGTGCCAGCAGCGTAGATGGGACTAGCGGGAGTAGGTACTACAATGAGCAGTTCTTC.

This clonotype was detected only once. V gene TRBV20-1 combines with J gene TRBJ2-3; TRBD2 matches 14 bases. This CDR3 has 15 residues. Trimming took 5 bases from V and 4 from J; bases not matched to a gene: 5. Germline values: CDR1 DFQATT, CDR2 SNEGSKA (reference sequence). CDR3 DNA sequence: TGCAGTGCTGGGACTAGCGGGAGTAGTTCAGATACGCAGTATTTT. Translating gives CSAGTSGSSSDTQYF.

The DNA of the CDR3 is TGTGCCAGCAGCTCGGGGCGCGGGGATACGCAGTATTTT. Translation gives CASSSGRGDTQYF. The V and J genes are TRBV13 and TRBJ2-3; either TRBD1 or TRBD2 may supply D (5 bases each). This CDR3 has 13 residues. Germline lookup yields CDR1 PRHDT and CDR2 FYEKMQ (reference sequence). V lost 4 bases, J lost 6 bases, and 11 bases lay in between.